This TCR beta chain was retrieved from a study of resident and recirculating memory T cells in vitiligo. Study results and caveats: Sequences differed between biopsy sites and patients, suggesting private specificity.

A note on this clone: Its antigen remains unknown.

This CDR3 has 14 amino acids. V shed 7 bases and J 5 bases; nucleotides not matched to a gene: 10. In germline, CDR1 is LNHDA, CDR2 SQIVND (reference sequence). Data came from immunoSEQ multiplex PCR; TCRdb stores just in-frame clones and leaves some out. This table has around 40,000 clones, 80% to 95% appearing once. This sequence joins TRBV19 and TRBJ1-1, with TRBD1 matching 7 bases. Sequencing input: blood. The receptor's source is a male donor with vitiligo. CDR3 sequence reads: CASKQGMGSTEAFF. CDR3 coding DNA: TGTGCCAGTAAACAGGGGATGGGATCTACTGAAGCTTTCTTT.